This T cell receptor (beta chain) was found in a study of response to subunit inactivated influenza vaccine. The study, taken as a whole, reports: Each seasonal influenza vaccination, the authors suggested, recruits few new T cells.

In TCRdb, the RT-PCR reads were re-called with MiXCR into one record per CDR3 protein. The sample has a few hundred thousand distinct CDR3 sequences, about 20% seen once. The V gene end was trimmed by 5 bases and the J gene end by 3 bases; junction bases not matched to a gene: 12. Per germline, CDR1 SGHAT and CDR2 FQNNGV. The CDR3 contains 16 residues. Turning to this clonotype: The antigen remains undetermined.

The sample consisted of PBMCs from blood, taken about 19 months after vaccination. This TCR came from a man between 50 and 75 years old who received an inactivated influenza vaccine. The chain has TRBV11-2 and TRBJ2-7; 8 bases are a match to TRBD1. The CDR3 nucleotides are TGTGCCAGCAGCCGAAATGCGATCGGGACAGGCTACGAGCAGTACTTC. Translation gives CASSRNAIGTGYEQYF.